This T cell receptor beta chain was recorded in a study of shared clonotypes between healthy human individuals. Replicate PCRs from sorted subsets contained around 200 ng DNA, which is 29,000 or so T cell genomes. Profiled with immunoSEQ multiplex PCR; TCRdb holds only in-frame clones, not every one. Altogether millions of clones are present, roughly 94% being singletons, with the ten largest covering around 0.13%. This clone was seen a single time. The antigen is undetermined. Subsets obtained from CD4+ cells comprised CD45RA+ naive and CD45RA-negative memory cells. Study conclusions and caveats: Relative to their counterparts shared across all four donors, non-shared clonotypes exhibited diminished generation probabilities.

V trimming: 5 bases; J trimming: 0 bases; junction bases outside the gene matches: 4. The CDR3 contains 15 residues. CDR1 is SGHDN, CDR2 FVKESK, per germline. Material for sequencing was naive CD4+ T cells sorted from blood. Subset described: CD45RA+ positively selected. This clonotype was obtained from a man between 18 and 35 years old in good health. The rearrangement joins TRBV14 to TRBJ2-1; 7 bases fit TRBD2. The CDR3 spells CASSGGVGSYNEQFF. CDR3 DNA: TGTGCCAGCAGCGGGGGGGTTGGCTCCTACAATGAGCAGTTCTTC.